These 20 T cell receptor beta chains originate from one sample sequenced in a study of early T cells in non-severe SARS-CoV-2 infection (dated by TCRdb to the early 2020s). The library was produced with 5' RACE. The run used a NextSeq 500. TCRdb handled the public reads itself, with Q25 trimming in fastp and clone calling in MiXCR, and kept productive beta chains. Records with the same CDR3 protein are collapsed into one entry carrying the most frequent genes and DNA. This sample comprises just under 65,000 distinct CDR3 sequences, approximately 9.2% of them detected only once. Jointly, the top ten make up 13% of the sample. Sequenced material: whole blood, taken at baseline. The receptor source for this set is an adult who was a healthcare worker with PCR-confirmed SARS-CoV-2 infection or an uninfected control (not recorded which).

CDR3 bases: TGCAGCGTTGGTTTCGACAGGTTAAACATTCAGTACTTC. Amino acids: CSVGFDRLNIQYF. The chain is built from TRBV29-1 and TRBJ2-4; D is possibly TRBD1 (6 bases). The V gene lost 4 bases and the J gene lost 6 bases, with 13 bases spanning the gap. This CDR3 is 13 amino acids long. Germline V gene data show CDR1 as SQVTM and CDR2 as ANQGSEA.

For the CDR3, the DNA is TGCAGTGCTAGGCCTAGAAGATCGGGCTACGAGCAGTACTTC. It is translated as CSARPRRSGYEQYF. V usage is TRBV20-1 and J usage is TRBJ2-7, with D unresolved. V was clipped by 3 bases and J by 3 bases, with 15 bases between them. Germline loops: CDR1 DFQATT, CDR2 SNEGSKA (reference sequence). The CDR3 sequence is 14 residues long.

J is TRBJ2-7 and V is TRBV7-9; D is perhaps TRBD2 (5 bases). Germline CDR1 and CDR2: SEHNR and FQNEAQ (reference sequence). The CDR3 has 14 residues. The V and J ends lost 2 bases and 7 bases respectively, with 15 bases between them. CDR3 nucleotides: TGTGCCAGCAGCTTAAGTTACGGTACGGGGGAGCAGTACTTC. Its protein is CASSLSYGTGEQYF.

This clonotype was found many times. The chain links TRBV20-1 to TRBJ2-7, with D perhaps assigned TRBD1 or TRBD2 (5 bases each). Germline CDR1 reads DFQATT; CDR2 reads SNEGSKA (reference sequence). The CDR3 contains 11 residues. CDR3: CSFGTSYEQYF. The CDR3 DNA reads as TGCAGCTTCGGGACCTCCTACGAGCAGTACTTC.

This clonotype was counted many times. This chain uses TRBV11-2 with TRBJ1-2; no clear D. The CDR3 sequence is 14 residues long. V dropped 0 bases and J dropped 7 bases, with 12 bases sitting between them. CDR1 SGHAT and CDR2 FQNNGV come from the germline V gene. CDR3 sequence (DNA): TGTGCCAGCAGCTTAGACCGCAGGAGCGGTGGCTACACCTTC. Translating it yields CASSLDRRSGGYTF.

This clonotype was counted only a few times. The V gene is TRBV7-6, the J gene TRBJ2-5; 7 bases are a match to TRBD1. The CDR3 length is 15 residues. With V trimmed by 4 bases and J by 3 bases, 8 bases remained unmatched. Germline V lookup: CDR1 SGHVS, CDR2 FNYEAQ. As DNA, the CDR3 is TGTGCCAGCAGCTCACCTAGGGGGCTGGAAGAGACCCAGTACTTC. Its translation: CASSSPRGLEETQYF.

This clonotype was picked up many times. The genes are TRBV3-1 and TRBJ1-1; no clear D gene. The CDR3 extends over 13 amino acids. Trimming shortened V by 2 bases and J by 4 bases, and 8 bases separated the two germline ends. Germline CDR1 reads LGHDT; CDR2 reads YNNKEL (reference sequence). The CDR3 here is CASSQYSGTEAFF. The CDR3 bases are TGTGCCAGCAGCCAATATTCGGGCACTGAAGCTTTCTTT. Using reference TRBV3-1 and TRBJ1-1 for the parts outside the CDR3, the full variable domain is DTAVSQTPKYLVTQMGNDKSIKCEQNLGHDTMYWYKQDSKKFLKIMFSYNNKELIINETVPNRFSPKSPDKAHLNLHINSLELGDSAVYFCASSQYSGTEAFFGQGTRLTVV.

V usage is TRBV7-2 and J usage is TRBJ2-3; the D gene is possibly TRBD2 (6 bases). The CDR3 loop spans 14 amino acids. Germline values: CDR1 SGHTA, CDR2 FQGNSA. The V gene lost 1 base and the J gene lost 10 bases, with 15 bases spanning the gap. As DNA, the CDR3 is TGTGCCAGCAGCTTAGATGGGGGGAGCAGAGCGCAGTATTTT. It encodes CASSLDGGSRAQYF.

J is TRBJ2-3 and V is TRBV7-3, with a possible D match to TRBD2 (6 bases). The length of the CDR3 is 15 residues. V was trimmed by 1 base and J by 0 bases, leaving 8 bases between them. CDR1 is SGHTA and CDR2 is FQGTGA in the germline V gene. CDR3 sequence (DNA): TGTGCCAGCAGCTTAAGCGGGATCAGCACAGATACGCAGTATTTT. It specifies CASSLSGISTDTQYF.

This chain links TRBV5-4 with TRBJ2-5, with D unresolved. The V and J ends lost 1 base and 2 bases respectively, with 3 bases between them. The CDR3 length is 12 residues. Germline CDR1 reads SGHNT; CDR2 reads YYREEE (reference sequence). The DNA for the CDR3 is TGTGCCAGCAGCTTGCAGCAAGAGACCCAGTACTTC. Encoded protein: CASSLQQETQYF.

The chain has TRBV7-6 and TRBJ2-3, with D perhaps given as TRBD1 or TRBD2 (5 bases each). The CDR3 totals 15 residues. Trimming stripped 4 bases from V and 4 bases from J, with 15 bases between. Germline V gene lookup returns CDR1 SGHVS and CDR2 FNYEAQ. The CDR3 region has the DNA TGTGCCAGCAGCTCCGAGGGCAGGGTCGCAGATACGCAGTATTTT. It encodes CASSSEGRVADTQYF.

The chain recombines TRBV20-1 with TRBJ2-1; maybe TRBD2 (5 bases). CDR3 size: 12 residues. The V gene's germline CDR1 is DFQATT and CDR2 SNEGSKA (reference sequence). Trimming left V 2 bases short and J 5 bases short, with 7 bases between. In DNA form, the CDR3 reads TGCAGTGCTAGAATTAGCGACAATGAGCAGTTCTTC. Its protein is CSARISDNEQFF.

By share of the sample, this clonotype is medium-sized (0.01 to 0.1%). CDR3 DNA sequence: TGTGCCAGCAGTACCCACCGGACAGGTCGTAATTCACCCCTCCACTTT. It specifies CASSTHRTGRNSPLHF. The chain carries TRBV6-6 and TRBJ1-6; 7 bases line up with TRBD1. Germline values: CDR1 MNHNY, CDR2 SVGAGI (reference sequence). V dropped 5 bases and J dropped 6; count of bases not matched to a gene: 10. CDR3 length: 16 amino acids.

Ten or more counts support this clonotype. V usage is TRBV7-9 and J usage is TRBJ1-5; D gene uncertain. The ends were cut back, 2 bases at V and 4 bases at J, with 6 bases in the middle. Germline loops: CDR1 SEHNR, CDR2 FQNEAQ (reference sequence). The CDR3 totals 13 residues. The CDR3 sequence: CASSLSGNQPQHF. CDR3 nucleotides: TGTGCCAGCAGCTTATCCGGGAATCAGCCCCAGCATTTT.

J is TRBJ2-1 and V is TRBV7-9; D not resolved. V dropped 2 bases and J dropped 6 bases, with 17 bases sitting between them. The length of the CDR3 is 16 residues. The germline gives CDR1 SEHNR, CDR2 FQNEAQ (reference sequence). The CDR3 nucleotides are TGTGCCAGCAGCTTATTCTTACTGGGCAGCCTCAATGAGCAGTTCTTC. As protein: CASSLFLLGSLNEQFF.

This clonotype has a count of ten or more. The rearrangement links TRBV12-3 or TRBV12-4 to TRBJ2-3; D call uncertain. V was clipped by 3 bases and J by 5 bases, with 6 bases between them. This CDR3 is 12 amino acids long. CDR3 residues: CASSLTGDTQYF. The CDR3 region has the DNA TGTGCCAGCAGTTTGACGGGAGATACGCAGTATTTT.

In its sample, this clonotype was seen many times. The gene calls are TRBV4-2 and TRBJ2-6, with D hard to call. This CDR3 comprises 16 residues. The germline V gene encodes CDR1 LGHNA and CDR2 YNFKEQ. Trimming took off 3 bases at V and 0 bases at J, with 9 bases between the two ends. The CDR3 bases are TGTGCCAGCAGCCATACAGAAACCTCTGGGGCCAACGTCCTGACTTTC. As protein: CASSHTETSGANVLTF.

This clonotype has ten or more counts. The gene calls are TRBV20-1 and TRBJ2-5; D is possibly TRBD2 (5 bases). The ends were cut back, 5 bases at V and 4 bases at J, with 17 bases in the middle. This CDR3 has 14 residues. Germline values: CDR1 DFQATT, CDR2 SNEGSKA (reference sequence). CDR3 bases: TGCAGTGCTTCGCGGACTCCCCAGCCAGAGACCCAGTACTTC. It is translated as CSASRTPQPETQYF.

V gene TRBV11-2 combines with J gene TRBJ1-2, with 9 bases lining up with TRBD1. V lost 5 bases, J lost 7 bases, and 8 bases stayed unmatched. Looked up from germline, CDR1 is SGHAT and CDR2 is FQNNGV. The CDR3 loop spans 14 amino acids. The CDR3 sequence: CASSPDRGRIGYTF. CDR3 sequence (DNA): TGTGCCAGCAGCCCGGACAGGGGAAGGATTGGCTACACCTTC.

This clonotype was observed a handful of times. V is TRBV5-1 and J is TRBJ2-2, with TRBD2 identical over 12 bases. This CDR3 has 16 residues. Germline V CDR1 and CDR2: SGHRS, YFSETQ. V shed 1 base, J shed 4 bases, and the junction held 2 bases outside the gene matches. CDR3 DNA sequence: TGCGCCAGCAGCTTGACTAGCGGGGGGCGCACCGGGGAGCTGTTTTTT. Its protein product is CASSLTSGGRTGELFF.